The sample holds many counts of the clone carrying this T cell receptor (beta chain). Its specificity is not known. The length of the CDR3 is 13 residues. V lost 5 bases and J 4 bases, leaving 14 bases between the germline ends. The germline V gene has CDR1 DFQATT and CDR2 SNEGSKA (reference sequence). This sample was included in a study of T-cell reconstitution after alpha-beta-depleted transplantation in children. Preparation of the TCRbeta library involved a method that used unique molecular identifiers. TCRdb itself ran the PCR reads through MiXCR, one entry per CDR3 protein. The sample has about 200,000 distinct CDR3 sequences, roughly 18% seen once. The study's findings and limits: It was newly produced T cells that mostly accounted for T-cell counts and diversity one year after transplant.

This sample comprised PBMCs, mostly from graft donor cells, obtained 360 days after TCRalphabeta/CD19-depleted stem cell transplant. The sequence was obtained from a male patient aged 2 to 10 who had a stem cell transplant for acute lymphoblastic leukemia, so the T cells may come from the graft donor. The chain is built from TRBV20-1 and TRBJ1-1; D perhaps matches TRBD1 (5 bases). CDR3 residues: CSAHSGRSTEAFF. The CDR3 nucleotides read TGCAGTGCTCATTCAGGGCGTAGCACTGAAGCTTTCTTT.